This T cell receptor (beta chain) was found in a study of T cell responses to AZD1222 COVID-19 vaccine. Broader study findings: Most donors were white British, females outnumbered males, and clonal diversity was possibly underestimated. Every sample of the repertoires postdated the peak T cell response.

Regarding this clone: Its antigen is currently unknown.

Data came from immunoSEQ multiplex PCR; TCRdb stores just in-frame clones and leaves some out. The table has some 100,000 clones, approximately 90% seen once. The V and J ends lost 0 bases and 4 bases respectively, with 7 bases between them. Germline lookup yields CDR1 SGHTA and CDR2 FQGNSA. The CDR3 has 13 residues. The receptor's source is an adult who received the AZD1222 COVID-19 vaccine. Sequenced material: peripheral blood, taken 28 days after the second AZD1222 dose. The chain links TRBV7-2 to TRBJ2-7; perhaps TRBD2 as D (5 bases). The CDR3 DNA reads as TGTGCCAGCAGCTTAGCGGCGGGTTACGAGCAGTACTTC. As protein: CASSLAAGYEQYF.